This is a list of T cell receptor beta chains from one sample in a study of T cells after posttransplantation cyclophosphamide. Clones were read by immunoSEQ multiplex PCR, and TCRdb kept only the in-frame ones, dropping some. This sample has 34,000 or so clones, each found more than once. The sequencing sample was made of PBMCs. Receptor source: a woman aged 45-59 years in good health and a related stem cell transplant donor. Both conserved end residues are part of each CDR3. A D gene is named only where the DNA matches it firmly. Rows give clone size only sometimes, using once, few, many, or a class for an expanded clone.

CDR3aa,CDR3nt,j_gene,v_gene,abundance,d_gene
CASSYGVAGEQYF,TGTGCCAGCAGTTACGGGGTAGCGGGAGAGCAGTACTTC,TRBJ2-7,TRBV6-2/TRBV6-3,many,TRBD2
CATSDSRGGETQYF,TGTGCCACCAGTGACTCAAGGGGGGGAGAGACCCAGTACTTC,TRBJ2-5,TRBV24-1,NA,NA
CASSPMGGTDEKLFF,TGTGCCAGCAGCCCGATGGGAGGGACAGATGAAAAACTGTTTTTT,TRBJ1-4,TRBV7-9,many,TRBD1
CASSEQGGQPQHF,TGTGCCAGCAGTGAACAAGGGGGCCAGCCCCAGCATTTT,TRBJ1-5,TRBV2,many,TRBD1
CSVGGGRTDTQYF,TGCAGCGTTGGAGGCGGGCGCACAGATACGCAGTATTTT,TRBJ2-3,TRBV29-1,few,NA
CASSLGQKVNTIYF,TGTGCCAGCAGCTTGGGACAGAAGGTGAACACCATATATTTT,TRBJ1-3,TRBV7-8,many,TRBD1
CAWSFGRTGQETQYF,TGTGCCTGGAGTTTTGGGAGGACAGGGCAAGAGACCCAGTACTTC,TRBJ2-5,TRBV30,few,TRBD1
CASSVGGVFLASGNTIYF,TGTGCCAGCAGCGTTGGGGGGGTGTTTCTTGCCTCTGGAAACACCATATATTTT,TRBJ1-3,TRBV9,many,NA
CASSQGASGGRYGYTF,TGCGCCAGCAGCCAAGGGGCGTCGGGGGGCCGCTATGGCTACACCTTC,TRBJ1-2,TRBV4-3,many,NA
CASRTTGGNEKLFF,TGTGCCAGCAGAACGACAGGGGGGAATGAAAAACTGTTTTTT,TRBJ1-4,TRBV6-5,many,TRBD1
CASSPGLPEFNEQFF,TGTGCCAGCTCACCGGGACTCCCAGAATTCAATGAGCAGTTCTTC,TRBJ2-1,TRBV18,many,NA
CASSPQRGTLREQYF,TGTGCCAGCAGTCCCCAGCGGGGGACCTTAAGGGAGCAGTACTTC,TRBJ2-7,TRBV28,many,TRBD2
CAWRPTDRPFIYGQYF,TGTGCCTGGAGACCCACGGACAGGCCCTTTATCTACGGGCAGTACTTC,TRBJ2-7,TRBV30,few,TRBD1
CSAGTIQHGYTF,TGCAGCGCTGGGACAATCCAGCATGGCTACACCTTC,TRBJ1-2,TRBV29-1,NA,NA
CASSTVQRPGNTIYF,TGTGCCAGTAGTACTGTACAGAGGCCTGGAAACACCATATATTTT,TRBJ1-3,TRBV19,many,NA
CASHSLRNTEAFF,TGTGCCAGCCATTCCCTTAGGAACACTGAAGCTTTCTTT,TRBJ1-1,TRBV6-1,many,NA
CASSPGTRDTQYF,TGTGCCAGCAGTCCGGGGACTAGAGATACGCAGTATTTT,TRBJ2-3,TRBV6-5,many,TRBD2
CAWDDGGDYGYTF,TGTGCCTGGGATGATGGGGGCGACTATGGCTACACCTTC,TRBJ1-2,TRBV30,NA,NA
CASSLLAGMGEQYF,TGTGCCAGCAGCTTGCTAGCGGGCATGGGTGAGCAGTACTTC,TRBJ2-7,TRBV7-2,many,TRBD2
CASSYSTGHLVYGYTF,TGTGCCAGCAGTTACTCGACCGGACACCTAGTCTATGGCTACACCTTC,TRBJ1-2,TRBV6-5,many,NA
CSVRGLMNTEAFF,TGCAGCGTTCGCGGACTCATGAACACTGAAGCTTTCTTT,TRBJ1-1,TRBV29-1,many,NA
CASSVEGGGNEQFF,TGTGCCAGCAGCGTAGAAGGGGGGGGGAATGAGCAGTTCTTC,TRBJ2-1,TRBV9,many,NA
CASSGRVEQYF,TGTGCCAGCAGTGGCAGGGTAGAGCAGTACTTC,TRBJ2-7,TRBV2,many,NA
CATGDIRHEQYF,TGTGCCACCGGGGACATTCGGCACGAGCAGTACTTC,TRBJ2-7,TRBV24-1,many,NA
CASSQNNEQFF,TGTGCCAGCAGCCAGAACAATGAGCAGTTCTTC,TRBJ2-1,TRBV5-5,many,NA
CASSPVGFGNTIYF,TGTGCCAGCAGCCCCGTCGGGTTTGGAAACACCATATATTTT,TRBJ1-3,TRBV7-2,many,NA
CASSLASGAMFPYF,TGTGCCAGCAGCTTAGCTAGCGGGGCTATGTTCCCGTACTTC,TRBJ2-5,TRBV7-2,many,TRBD2
CASSEWHRDTQYF,TGTGCCAGCAGTGAATGGCACCGAGATACGCAGTATTTT,TRBJ2-3,TRBV2,few,NA
CASSMGTSGATKQFF,TGTGCCAGTAGTATGGGGACTAGCGGAGCCACGAAGCAGTTCTTC,TRBJ2-1,TRBV19,many,TRBD2
CASSQDRRLAGEGTQYF,TGCGCCAGCAGCCAAGATCGTCGACTAGCGGGAGAGGGTACGCAGTATTTT,TRBJ2-3,TRBV4-1,NA,TRBD2
CASSLSRLAGANEQFF,TGTGCCAGCAGCTTATCCCGGCTAGCGGGGGCCAATGAGCAGTTCTTC,TRBJ2-1,TRBV11-3,many,TRBD2